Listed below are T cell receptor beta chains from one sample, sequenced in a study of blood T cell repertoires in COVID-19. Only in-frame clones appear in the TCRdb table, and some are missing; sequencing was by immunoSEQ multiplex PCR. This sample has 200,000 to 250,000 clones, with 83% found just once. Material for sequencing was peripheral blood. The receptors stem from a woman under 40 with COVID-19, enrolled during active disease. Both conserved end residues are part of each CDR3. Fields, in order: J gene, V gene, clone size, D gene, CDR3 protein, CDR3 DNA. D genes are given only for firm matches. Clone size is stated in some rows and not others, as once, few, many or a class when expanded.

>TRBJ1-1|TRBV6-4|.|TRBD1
CASSTGDMNTEAFF
TGTGCCAGCAGTACAGGGGACATGAACACTGAAGCTTTCTTT
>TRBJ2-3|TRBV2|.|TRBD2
CASTWTSGGGKDTQYF
TGTGCCAGCACCTGGACTAGCGGGGGGGGTAAAGATACGCAGTATTTT
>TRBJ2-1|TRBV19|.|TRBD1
CASRPGQRNYNEQFF
TGTGCCAGTAGGCCGGGACAGAGAAATTACAATGAGCAGTTCTTC
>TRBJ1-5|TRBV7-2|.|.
CASSLGGTRSNQPQHF
TGTGCCAGCAGCTTAGGTGGGACAAGAAGCAATCAGCCCCAGCATTTT
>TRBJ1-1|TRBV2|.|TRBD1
CASSDLGQANTEAFF
TGTGCCAGCAGCGACCTGGGACAGGCGAACACTGAAGCTTTCTTT
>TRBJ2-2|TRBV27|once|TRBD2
CASSFRLAGGELFF
TGTGCCAGCAGTTTCCGACTAGCTGGCGGGGAGCTGTTTTTT
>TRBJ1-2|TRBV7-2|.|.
CASSPPRGRLYGYTF
TGTGCCAGCAGCCCGCCGCGGGGGCGATTATATGGCTACACCTTC
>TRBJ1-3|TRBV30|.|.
CAWQEGRNTIYF
TGTGCCTGGCAGGAGGGTAGGAACACCATATATTTT
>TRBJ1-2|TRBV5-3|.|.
CARSLPPRDNKNYGYTF
TGTGCCAGAAGCCTCCCCCCCCGGGACAACAAGAACTATGGCTACACCTTC
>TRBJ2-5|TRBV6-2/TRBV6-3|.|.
CASSGRGETQYF
TGTGCCAGCAGCGGCAGGGGAGAGACCCAGTACTTC
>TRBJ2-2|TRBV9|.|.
CASTIGASGTGELFF
TGTGCCAGCACCATAGGGGCCTCGGGCACCGGGGAGCTGTTTTTT
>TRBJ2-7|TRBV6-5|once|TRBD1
CASRRDRAVDEQYF
TGTGCCAGCAGACGGGACAGGGCGGTCGACGAGCAGTACTTC
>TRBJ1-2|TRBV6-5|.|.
CASTGHGPYGYTF
TGTGCCAGCACAGGACACGGGCCGTATGGCTACACCTTC
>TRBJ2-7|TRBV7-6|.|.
CASSSHPGGTYEQYF
TGTGCCAGCAGCTCCCACCCCGGAGGCACCTACGAGCAGTACTTC
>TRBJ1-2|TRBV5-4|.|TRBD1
CASSGTGILNYGYTF
TGTGCCAGCAGTGGGACAGGAATCCTTAACTATGGCTACACCTTC
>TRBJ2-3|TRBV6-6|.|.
CASSYDSSDTQYF
TGTGCCAGCAGTTACGACAGCTCAGATACGCAGTATTTT
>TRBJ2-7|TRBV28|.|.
CASSLWRSEAYEQYF
TGTGCCAGCAGTTTGTGGAGATCGGAGGCCTACGAGCAGTACTTC
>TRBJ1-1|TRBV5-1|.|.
CASSLDLGALEAFF
TGCGCCAGCAGCTTGGATCTGGGGGCCCTTGAAGCTTTCTTT
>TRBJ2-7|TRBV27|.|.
CATKLGGQTSYEQYF
TGTGCCACTAAGTTGGGGGGGCAGACCTCCTACGAGCAGTACTTC
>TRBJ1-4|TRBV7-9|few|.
CASSLEFGWNEKLFF
TGTGCCAGCAGCTTAGAGTTCGGGTGGAATGAAAAACTGTTTTTT
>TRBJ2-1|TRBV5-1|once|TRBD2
CASSFRAGGPSDNEQFF
TGCGCCAGCAGCTTTCGCGCGGGGGGGCCCTCGGACAATGAGCAGTTCTTC
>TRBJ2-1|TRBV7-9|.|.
CASSFLAVGSYNEQFF
TGTGCCAGCAGCTTCTTAGCGGTAGGTTCCTACAATGAGCAGTTCTTC
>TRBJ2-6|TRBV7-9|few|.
CASSSGGQRYPSGANVLTF
TGTGCCAGCAGCTCGGGCGGACAGCGCTACCCCTCTGGGGCCAACGTCCTGACTTTC
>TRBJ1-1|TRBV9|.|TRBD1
CASDPSGGAWTEAFF
TGTGCCAGCGACCCTTCAGGGGGCGCTTGGACTGAAGCTTTCTTT
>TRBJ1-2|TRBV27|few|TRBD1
CASSLWQGASGYTF
TGTGCCAGCAGTTTATGGCAGGGGGCGTCTGGCTACACCTTC
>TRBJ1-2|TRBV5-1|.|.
CASKIEPSGGYTF
TGCGCCAGCAAGATTGAACCCTCCGGTGGCTACACCTTC